The T cell receptor (beta chain) described here comes from a study of blood T cell repertoires in COVID-19. Study at large: Sites across the United States, Italy and Spain contributed samples from acute and convalescent COVID-19.

In the study's own analysis: The assay estimated nucleated cells by amplifying reference gene primers. Sequencing was performed with immunoSEQ multiplex PCR; in TCRdb, only in-frame clones are kept and a portion is missing. The DNA was the basis for D and trimming; V, J and clone size are from that table. The table records 250,000 to 300,000 clones, under 90% of them present only once. Germline loops: CDR1 SNHLY, CDR2 FYNNEI. The CDR3 totals 13 residues. Trimming removed 3 bases at V and 0 bases at J, with 5 bases between. This receptor was taken from a man in his fifties with acute or convalescent COVID-19. Sequencing was done on a sample of peripheral blood. This chain links TRBV2 with TRBJ1-2; the D is unclear. The CDR3, as DNA: TGTGCCAGCAGTGACCTTTCTAACTATGGCTACACCTTC. Its translation: CASSDLSNYGYTF.